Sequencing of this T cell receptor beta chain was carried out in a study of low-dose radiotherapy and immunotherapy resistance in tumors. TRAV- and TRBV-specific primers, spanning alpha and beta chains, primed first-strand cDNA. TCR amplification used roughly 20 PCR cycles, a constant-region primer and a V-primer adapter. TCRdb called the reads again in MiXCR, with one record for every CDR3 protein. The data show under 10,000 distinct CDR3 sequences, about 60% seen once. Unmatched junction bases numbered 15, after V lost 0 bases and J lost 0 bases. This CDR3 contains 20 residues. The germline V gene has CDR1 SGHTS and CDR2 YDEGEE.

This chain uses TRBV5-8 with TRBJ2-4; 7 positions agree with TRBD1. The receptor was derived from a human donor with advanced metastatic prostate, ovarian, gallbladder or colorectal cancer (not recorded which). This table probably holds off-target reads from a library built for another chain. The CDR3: CASSLGQGGSPPLAKNIQYF. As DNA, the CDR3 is TGTGCCAGCAGCTTGGGACAGGGTGGCTCCCCCCCTTTAGCCAAAAACATTCAGTACTTC. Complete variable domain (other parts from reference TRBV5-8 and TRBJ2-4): EAGVTQSPTHLIKTRGQQATLRCSPISGHTSVYWYQQALGLGLQFLLWYDEGEERNRGNFPPRFSGRQFPNYSSELNVNALELEDSALYLCASSLGQGGSPPLAKNIQYFGAGTRLSVL.